These 32 T cell receptor beta chains originate from one sample sequenced in a study of vaccination and CD4 T cells after COVID-19. Specified treatment: approximately 10-day PBMC culture with coronavirus spike peptide pools or control peptides (ViraFEST assay). Antigens for these TCRs are unknown. The Oncomine TCR Beta short-read assay sequenced DNA from cultured CD4+ T cells. In TCRdb, the PCR reads were re-called with MiXCR into one record per CDR3 protein. This table has about 15,000 distinct CDR3 sequences, approximately 42% appearing once. The specimen sequenced was cultured CD4+ T cells from blood. The source is a human donor with COVID-19.

This rearrangement joins TRBV7-8 to TRBJ2-4; 9 nucleotides line up with TRBD2. Looked up from germline, CDR1 is SGHVS and CDR2 is FQNEAQ. CDR3 length equals 15 residues. V shed 2 bases and J 3 bases; nucleotides not matched to a gene: 2. The CDR3 coding sequence is TGTGCCAGCAGCTTATCTAGCGGGGTCAAAAACATTCAGTACTTC. It codes for CASSLSSGVKNIQYF.

This chain joins TRBV25-1 and TRBJ2-3, with D possibly matching TRBD2 (5 bases). Germline CDR1 and CDR2: MGHDK and SYGVNS. Trimming shortened V by 7 bases and J by 4 bases, and 9 bases separated the two germline ends. The CDR3 is made up of 12 amino acids. The CDR3 nucleotides are TGTGCCAGCACTAGCCTTGCAGATACGCAGTATTTT. Translating it yields CASTSLADTQYF.

The chain carries TRBV2 and TRBJ2-3, with D possibly being TRBD1 (5 bases). Germline loops: CDR1 SNHLY, CDR2 FYNNEI. There are 17 residues in the CDR3. V lost 0 bases to trimming and J lost 0 bases, with 13 bases between them. The CDR3 spells CASSEALGQGSTDTQYF. DNA for the CDR3: TGTGCCAGCAGTGAAGCGCTCGGCCAGGGTAGCACAGATACGCAGTATTTT.

This chain uses TRBV7-9 with TRBJ2-5; TRBD1 aligns across 9 bases. The V gene end was trimmed by 5 bases and the J gene end by 4 bases; junction bases not matched to a gene: 8. Germline CDR1 SEHNR, CDR2 FQNEAQ (reference sequence). CDR3 length: 15 residues. This chain's CDR3 is CASSPRDRVRETQYF. The CDR3 nucleotides read TGTGCCAGCAGCCCCCGGGACAGGGTGAGAGAGACCCAGTACTTC.

Only a few counts were recorded for this clonotype. The V call is TRBV15, the J call TRBJ1-5, with 7 bases matching TRBD1. With 0 bases clipped from V and 0 bases from J, the junction kept 5 bases outside the gene matches. Germline CDR1 LNHNV, CDR2 YYDKDF (reference sequence). The CDR3 is 17 residues long. The CDR3 nucleotides read TGTGCCACCAGCAGAGATCGGGACAGATATAGCAATCAGCCCCAGCATTTT. Protein product: CATSRDRDRYSNQPQHF.

The chain joins TRBV19 to TRBJ1-5; D call uncertain. Germline V gene sequence: CDR1 LNHDA, CDR2 SQIVND (reference sequence). V gave up 9 bases and J gave up 7 bases, with 13 bases separating them. The CDR3 runs 12 residues. CDR3 DNA: TGTGCCAGCCAGTCGGGATTACAGCCCCAGCATTTT. Translated, it gives CASQSGLQPQHF.

Regarding this clonotype: At one end the junction does not follow the germline gene, possibly because of a read error. This rearrangement joins TRBV5-3 to TRBJ1-2, with a weak D call TRBD1 (5 bases). TRBV5-3 is an open reading frame, and its role is uncertain. The CDR3 has 16 residues. The CDR3 spells CASSFPGTASPYGYTF. The CDR3 DNA is TGTGCCAGCAGCTTTCCCGGGACGGCATCCCCGTACGGCTACACCTTC.

This clonotype was observed a handful of times. The chain employs TRBV27 and TRBJ1-5, with 8 bases matching TRBD1. In germline, CDR1 is MNHEY, CDR2 SMNVEV (reference sequence). After removal of 5 bases from V and 11 bases from J, the junction contained 8 bases not matched to a gene. CDR3 length: 13 residues. The CDR3 loop reads CASSQQGVGSQHF. CDR3 DNA: TGTGCCAGCAGTCAACAGGGGGTGGGGTCCCAGCATTTT.

On this clonotype itself: Its ends do not fully match the called genes, so a read error is possible. The chain joins TRBV7-7 to TRBJ2-5; 9 nucleotides agree with TRBD1. Germline V gene lookup returns CDR1 SSHAT and CDR2 FNYEAQ (reference sequence). The CDR3 spans 16 residues. The chain's CDR3 is CASSLGTGTGQETQYF. In DNA, the CDR3 is TGTGCTAGCAGCTTAGGGACCGGGACAGGGCAAGAGACCCAGTACTTC.

The CDR3 sequence: CASRSPRGNTEAFF. The CDR3 nucleotides are TGTGCCAGCAGATCCCCGAGGGGGAACACTGAAGCTTTCTTT. J is TRBJ1-1 and V is TRBV3-1; D is perhaps TRBD1 (5 bases). The V gene's germline CDR1 is LGHDT and CDR2 YNNKEL (reference sequence). The CDR3 is made up of 14 amino acids. V was clipped by 6 bases and J by 1 base, with 12 bases between them.

The chain recombines TRBV15 with TRBJ2-2; the match to TRBD2 covers 7 bases. This CDR3 is 17 amino acids long. The germline V gene has CDR1 LNHNV and CDR2 YYDKDF (reference sequence). V was pared by 3 bases and J by 0 bases, with 7 bases of the junction left unmatched. The CDR3 here is CATSSSWGGTNTGELFF. The CDR3 DNA reads TGTGCCACCAGCAGCTCTTGGGGGGGGACGAACACCGGGGAGCTGTTTTTT.

The chain uses TRBV6-4 and TRBJ2-3; 8 bases are shared with TRBD2. After removal of 3 bases from V and 5 bases from J, the junction contained 4 bases not matched to a gene. CDR1 and CDR2 from the germline V gene are MRHNA and SNTAGT. The CDR3 extends over 14 amino acids. The CDR3: CASSEDGGGDTQYF. CDR3 sequence (DNA): TGTGCCAGCAGTGAGGACGGGGGGGGAGATACGCAGTATTTT.

The chain has TRBV12-3 or TRBV12-4 and TRBJ1-3, with a tentative D call TRBD1 (5 bases). This CDR3 region has 15 residues. With 3 bases removed from V and 6 bases from J, the gap between germline ends came to 15 bases. CDR3 coding DNA: TGTGCCAGCAGTTTTGGGTGGCAGGGAGAAAACACCATATATTTT. Its translation: CASSFGWQGENTIYF.

This clonotype came up once. This rearrangement joins TRBV5-4 to TRBJ2-5; tentatively, D is TRBD2 (6 bases). Germline V lookup: CDR1 SGHNT, CDR2 YYREEE (reference sequence). The CDR3 runs to 14 residues. The ends were cut back, 2 bases at V and 5 bases at J, with 13 bases in the middle. The chain's CDR3 is CASSFPGTGETQYF. In nucleotides, the CDR3 is TGTGCCAGCAGCTTCCCGGGGACTGGGGAGACCCAGTACTTC.

This clonotype was observed a few times. The CDR3 bases are TGTGCCAGCAGTTTTACACGGAACACTGAAGCTTTCTTT. The encoded protein is CASSFTRNTEAFF. The chain carries TRBV27 and TRBJ1-1; D is uncertain. The CDR3 loop spans 13 amino acids. From germline, CDR1 is MNHEY and CDR2 SMNVEV (reference sequence). The V gene lost 3 bases and the J gene lost 1 base, with 6 bases spanning the gap.

The chain uses TRBV20-1 and TRBJ2-1; D could derive from TRBD1 or TRBD2 (5 bases each). Per the germline V gene, CDR1 is DFQATT and CDR2 is SNEGSKA (reference sequence). This CDR3 is built from 16 residues. With 0 bases removed from V and 5 bases from J, the gap between germline ends came to 17 bases. The CDR3 DNA sequence: TGCAGTGCTAGAGATCTTCTAACGGGACCTCACAATGAGCAGTTCTTC. Amino acids: CSARDLLTGPHNEQFF.

The J gene is TRBJ1-2, the V gene TRBV20-1; TRBD1 matches at 7 bases. This CDR3 has 13 residues. J gave up 2 bases and V 6 bases, and 6 bases lay outside the gene matches. Germline CDR1 is DFQATT and CDR2 is SNEGSKA (reference sequence). The DNA of the CDR3 is TGCAGTGCCACCCCACAGGGGAACTATGGCTACACCTTC. Its protein product is CSATPQGNYGYTF.

The chain joins TRBV5-1 to TRBJ2-5; D call uncertain. This CDR3 region has 12 residues. Germline loops: CDR1 SGHRS, CDR2 YFSETQ. Trimming stripped 4 bases from V and 4 bases from J, with 8 bases between. The CDR3 spells CASSIKTETQYF. CDR3 bases: TGCGCCAGCAGCATTAAAACAGAGACCCAGTACTTC.

This clonotype was counted a few times. The V call is TRBV7-8, the J call TRBJ2-2; maybe TRBD2 (6 bases). This CDR3 comprises 17 residues. Germline loops: CDR1 SGHVS, CDR2 FQNEAQ. Trimming stripped 1 base from V and 8 bases from J, with 20 bases between. CDR3 loop: CASSLVLSRGLGGELFF. The CDR3 DNA follows: TGTGCCAGCAGCTTAGTTCTATCGCGGGGCCTAGGGGGGGAGCTGTTTTTT. The complete variable domain, with remaining parts taken from reference TRBV7-8 and TRBJ2-2, reads GAGVSQSPRYKVAKRGQDVALRCDPISGHVSLFWYQQALGQGPEFLTYFQNEAQLDKSGLPSDRFFAERPEGSVSTLKIQRTQQEDSAVYLCASSLVLSRGLGGELFFGEGSRLTVL.

This clonotype turned up a few times. The rearrangement joins TRBV6-5 to TRBJ2-5; 12 bases line up with TRBD2. The V gene's germline CDR1 is MNHEY and CDR2 SVGAGI. Trimming removed 2 bases from V and 2 bases from J; junction bases left unmatched: 9. The CDR3 is 18 residues long. The CDR3 sequence: CASSYVWASGGGQETQYF. CDR3 in DNA: TGTGCCAGCAGTTACGTTTGGGCTAGCGGGGGGGGACAAGAGACCCAGTACTTC.

The chain is built from TRBV7-2 and TRBJ1-6, with D hard to call. V dropped 4 bases and J dropped 14 bases, with 15 bases sitting between them. The CDR3 sequence is 13 residues long. Germline V gene data show CDR1 as SGHTA and CDR2 as FQGNSA. Written as DNA, the CDR3 is TGTGCCAGCAGCTCCCGCTCTAGGGTTGCCCTCCACTTT. Its translation: CASSSRSRVALHF.

This clonotype was recorded only once. This likely stems from a read error, as it lies one base from a far larger clone. The chain couples TRBV6-1 to TRBJ2-7; TRBD1 might be the D (5 bases). The last part of the DNA fits TRBJ2-5 better; the J call may be wrong. Germline V gene lookup returns CDR1 MNHNS and CDR2 SASEGT. This CDR3 region has 13 residues. The DNA of the CDR3 is TGTGCCAGCAAGGGGATGGAGTTAGAGACCCAGTACTTC. It translates to CASKGMELETQYF.

This clonotype has more than one count but fewer than ten. A junction end diverges from the germline sequence, so it may reflect a read error. The chain uses TRBV7-7 and TRBJ2-1; D might be TRBD2 (6 bases). CDR3 length: 13 amino acids. Germline V lookup: CDR1 SSHAT, CDR2 FNYEAQ (reference sequence). The chain's CDR3 is CASSQSGSNEQFF. In DNA, the CDR3 is TGTGCTAGCAGCCAGAGCGGGTCCAATGAGCAGTTCTTC.

The chain has TRBV7-2 and TRBJ2-5; 8 nucleotides match TRBD2. V gave up 5 bases and J gave up 5 bases; unmatched junction bases: 10. The CDR3 covers 15 residues. Germline CDR1 SGHTA, CDR2 FQGNSA. CDR3 nucleotides: TGTGCCAGCAGCCAGACGGTCGGGGGGGGTGAGACCCAGTACTTC. Its protein product is CASSQTVGGGETQYF.

This clonotype was found once. The gene calls are TRBV29-1 and TRBJ2-4; 7 bases agree with TRBD1. The V gene end was trimmed by 4 bases and the J gene end by 3 bases; junction bases not matched to a gene: 3. In germline, CDR1 is SQVTM, CDR2 ANQGSEA. This CDR3 is 13 amino acids long. The CDR3, as DNA: TGCAGCGTTGGGTCAGGGGGCAAAAACATTCAGTACTTC. Its protein product is CSVGSGGKNIQYF. The variable domain in full, completed from reference TRBV29-1 and TRBJ2-4, reads SAVISQKPSRDICQRGTSLTIQCQVDSQVTMMFWYRQQPGQSLTLIATANQGSEATYESGFVIDKFPISRPNLTFSTLTVSNMSPEDSSIYLCSVGSGGKNIQYFGAGTRLSVL.

This clonotype came up a few times. The chain combines TRBV6-1 with TRBJ1-1; tentative D call: TRBD1 (5 bases). CDR3 length equals 11 residues. The V gene lost 11 bases and the J gene lost 10 bases, with 17 bases spanning the gap. Germline loops: CDR1 MNHNS, CDR2 SASEGT. CDR3 sequence (DNA): TGTGCCGCTTTCGGAGCGGGGCGAGCTTTCTTT. Protein: CAAFGAGRAFF.

This clonotype was seen more than once but under ten times. The chain links TRBV20-1 to TRBJ2-4; the D gene is possibly TRBD2 (7 bases). CDR1 is DFQATT and CDR2 is SNEGSKA in the germline V gene (reference sequence). V lost 3 bases, J lost 2 bases, and 17 bases lay in between. The CDR3 sequence is 16 residues long. CDR3 amino acids: CSASATGGASKNIQYF. In DNA, the CDR3 is TGCAGTGCTAGTGCGACTGGGGGGGCTTCCAAAAACATTCAGTACTTC.

In its sample, this clonotype was seen a few times. This rearrangement joins TRBV20-1 to TRBJ1-5; perhaps TRBD1 as D (5 bases). Trimming left V 0 bases short and J 5 bases short, with 8 bases between. CDR1 and CDR2 from the germline V gene are DFQATT and SNEGSKA (reference sequence). The CDR3 runs to 13 residues. The CDR3 here is CSARDRGDQPQHF. In DNA form, the CDR3 reads TGCAGTGCTAGAGACCGAGGGGATCAGCCCCAGCATTTT.

The chain recombines TRBV19 with TRBJ2-2, with 8 bases identical to TRBD1. The germline V gene has CDR1 LNHDA and CDR2 SQIVND (reference sequence). Trimming removed 2 bases from V and 2 bases from J; junction bases left unmatched: 1. The CDR3 is made up of 15 amino acids. The CDR3 nucleotides are TGTGCCAGTAGTATACAGGGGGCTAACACCGGGGAGCTGTTTTTT. Translation gives CASSIQGANTGELFF.

The J gene is TRBJ2-5, the V gene TRBV28, with 9 bases lining up with TRBD1. From germline, CDR1 is MDHEN and CDR2 SYDVKM. V lost 2 bases and J lost 4; bases outside the gene matches: 5. There are 15 residues in the CDR3. In nucleotides, the CDR3 is TGTGCCAGCAGTTTAGGGACAGGGATCGGAGAGACCCAGTACTTC. The encoded protein is CASSLGTGIGETQYF.

The V gene is TRBV19, the J gene TRBJ2-3, with TRBD1 matching 9 bases. The CDR3 has 14 residues. Germline V gives CDR1 LNHDA, CDR2 SQIVND (reference sequence). Losses at the gene ends were 6 bases for V and 4 bases for J; bases not matched to a gene: 5. As DNA, the CDR3 is TGTGCCAGTAGAGACAGGGGGAGAGCAGATACGCAGTATTTT. It encodes CASRDRGRADTQYF.

This clonotype came up a few times. The chain joins TRBV6-1 to TRBJ2-7; D possibly uses TRBD1 or TRBD2 (6 bases each). V was cut by 6 bases and J by 2 bases, with 14 bases left in between. The CDR3 is 14 residues long. Germline loops: CDR1 MNHNS, CDR2 SASEGT. CDR3 nucleotide sequence: TGTGCCAGCAGCCAGGGGACTTCCGCCTACGAGCAGTACTTC. Translated, it gives CASSQGTSAYEQYF.